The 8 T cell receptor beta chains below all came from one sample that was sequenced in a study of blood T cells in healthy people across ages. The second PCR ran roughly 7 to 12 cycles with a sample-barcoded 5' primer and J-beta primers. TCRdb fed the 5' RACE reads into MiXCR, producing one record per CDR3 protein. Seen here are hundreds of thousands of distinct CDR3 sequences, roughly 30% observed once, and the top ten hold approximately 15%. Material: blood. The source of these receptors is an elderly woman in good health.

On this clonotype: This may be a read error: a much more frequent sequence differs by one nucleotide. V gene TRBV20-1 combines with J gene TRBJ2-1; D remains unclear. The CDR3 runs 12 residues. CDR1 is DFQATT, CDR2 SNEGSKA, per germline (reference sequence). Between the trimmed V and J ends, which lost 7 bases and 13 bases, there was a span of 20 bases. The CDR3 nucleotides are TGCAGTGTGAGCGCTGTCCAAGAGACCCAGTTCTTC. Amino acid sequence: CSVSAVQETQFF.

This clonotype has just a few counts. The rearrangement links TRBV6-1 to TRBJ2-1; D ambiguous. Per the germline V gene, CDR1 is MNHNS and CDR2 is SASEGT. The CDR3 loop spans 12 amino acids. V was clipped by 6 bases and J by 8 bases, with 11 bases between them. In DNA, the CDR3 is TGTGCCAGCAGCGAAACGGCATATGAGCAGTTCTTC. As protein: CASSETAYEQFF.

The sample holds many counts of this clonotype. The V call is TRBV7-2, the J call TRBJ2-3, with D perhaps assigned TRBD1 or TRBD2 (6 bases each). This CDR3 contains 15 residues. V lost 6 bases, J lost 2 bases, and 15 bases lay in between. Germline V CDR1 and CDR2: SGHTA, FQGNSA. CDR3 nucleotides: TGTGCCAGCAGGGACGTAGGGGGGCCCACAGATACGCAGTATTTT. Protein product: CASRDVGGPTDTQYF.

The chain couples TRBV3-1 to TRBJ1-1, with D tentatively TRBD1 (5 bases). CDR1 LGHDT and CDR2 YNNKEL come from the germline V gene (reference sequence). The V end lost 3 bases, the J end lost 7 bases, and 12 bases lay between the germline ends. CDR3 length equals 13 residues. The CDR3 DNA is TGTGCCAGCAGCCATTCCCCCGGGGGTGAAGCTTTCTTT. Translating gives CASSHSPGGEAFF.

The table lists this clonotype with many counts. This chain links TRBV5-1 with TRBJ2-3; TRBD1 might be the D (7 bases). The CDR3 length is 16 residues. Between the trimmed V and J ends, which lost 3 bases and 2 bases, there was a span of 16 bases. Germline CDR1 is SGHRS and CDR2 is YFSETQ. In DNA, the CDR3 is TGCGCCAGCAGCTCACAGGGGAGGTCCCTCACAGATACGCAGTATTTT. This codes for CASSSQGRSLTDTQYF.

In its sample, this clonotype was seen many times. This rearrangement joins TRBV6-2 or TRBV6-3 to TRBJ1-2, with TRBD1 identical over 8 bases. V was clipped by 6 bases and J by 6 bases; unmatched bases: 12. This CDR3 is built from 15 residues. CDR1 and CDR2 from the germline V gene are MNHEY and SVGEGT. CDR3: CASSDFSGGRNGYTF. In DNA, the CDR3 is TGTGCCAGCAGCGATTTCTCAGGGGGCCGGAATGGCTACACCTTC.

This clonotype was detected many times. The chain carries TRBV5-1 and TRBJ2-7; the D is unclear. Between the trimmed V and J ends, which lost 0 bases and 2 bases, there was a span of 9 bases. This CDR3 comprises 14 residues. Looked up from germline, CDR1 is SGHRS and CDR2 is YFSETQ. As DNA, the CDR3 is TGCGCCAGCAGCTTGGTCATAGCTCCCTACGAGCAGTACTTC. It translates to CASSLVIAPYEQYF.

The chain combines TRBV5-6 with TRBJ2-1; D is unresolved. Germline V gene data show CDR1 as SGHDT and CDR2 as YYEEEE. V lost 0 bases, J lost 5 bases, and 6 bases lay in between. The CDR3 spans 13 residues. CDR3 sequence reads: CASSLEPDNEQFF. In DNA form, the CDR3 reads TGTGCCAGCAGCTTGGAACCAGACAATGAGCAGTTCTTC.